This T cell receptor (beta chain) came from a study of blood T cell repertoires in COVID-19. For the study at large: Both acute and convalescent COVID-19 samples were obtained from the United States, Italy and Spain. PBMCs, B-cell-depleted T cells, or T cells provided the cDNA or gDNA that made up the material.

Authors' processing steps: Reference gene primer amplification gave estimated nucleated cell counts. Method: immunoSEQ multiplex PCR; TCRdb's copy keeps in-frame clones and lacks some. D and trimming were read from the DNA, whereas the V and J calls and clone size are those reported in that table. The sample lists over 300,000 clones, nearly 90% occurring once. The sequenced material came from peripheral blood. This clonotype originated in a man aged 18-30 years with active or convalescent COVID-19.

CDR3 loop: CATRGSGGVDTQYF. DNA of the CDR3: TGTGCCACCCGGGGGAGCGGGGGGGTAGATACGCAGTATTTT. This chain connects TRBV10-3 to TRBJ2-3; 10 bases agree with TRBD2. The CDR3 totals 14 residues. V lost 10 bases to trimming and J lost 5 bases; unmatched junction nucleotides: 9. Germline values: CDR1 ENHRY, CDR2 SYGVKD.